This T cell receptor (beta chain) originates from a study of OX40 agonist ivuxolimab in advanced cancers. In the study overall: Head and neck, renal cell, melanoma or hepatocellular carcinoma were the cancers that dose-escalation patients had.

Sequenced by immunoSEQ multiplex PCR; TCRdb stores in-frame clones only, minus some. Of tens of thousands of clones listed, 89% are singletons. There are a few counts of this clone. The same CDR3 also results from other DNA sequences found in this sample. Autoimmune disease history or systemic immunosuppression meant exclusion. The V gene's germline CDR1 is MNHEY and CDR2 SVGAGI. The germline V and J ends were trimmed by 6 bases and 4 bases, with 9 bases remaining between them. CDR3 length equals 12 residues. The sequence came from an adult with an advanced solid tumor such as melanoma, head and neck, liver or kidney cancer. The chain joins TRBV6-5 to TRBJ1-1; maybe TRBD1 (6 bases). The source was CD4+ or CD8+ T cells sorted from blood, collected in a trial of the OX40 agonist ivuxolimab. DNA of the CDR3: TGTGCCAGCAGAGGGGGTACCACTGAAGCTTTCTTT. Translating it yields CASRGGTTEAFF.